This T cell receptor beta chain was retrieved from a study of blood T cell repertoires in COVID-19. The wider study: The United States, Italy and Spain provided the acute and convalescent COVID-19 samples.

Some clones are missing from TCRdb's copy, which holds only in-frame ones; the method was immunoSEQ multiplex PCR. The sample holds approximately 70,000 clones; around 86% are singletons and the top ten take 3.9%. V lost 4 bases and J 1 base, leaving 18 bases between the germline ends. This CDR3 spans 17 amino acids. Per the germline V gene, CDR1 is SGHTA and CDR2 is FQGTGA. The specimen was peripheral blood. The chain recombines TRBV7-3 with TRBJ2-3; D is possibly TRBD2 (6 bases). This TCR came from a man aged 70 or older with active COVID-19. The CDR3 nucleotides are TGTGCCAGCAGCTGGATGGGTGGTAGCGGCCGCACAGATACGCAGTATTTT. This sequence encodes CASSWMGGSGRTDTQYF.